The sequence of this TCR beta chain was determined in a study of blood T cell repertoires in COVID-19. Study as a whole: Both acute and convalescent COVID-19 samples were obtained from the United States, Italy and Spain. The analysed material was cDNA or gDNA that came from T cells, B-cell-depleted T cells, or PBMCs.

With respect to this clone: Other DNA sequences in this sample translate to the same CDR3.

Original data processing: Amplification of reference gene primers was used by the study to estimate nucleated cell counts. Assay: immunoSEQ multiplex PCR; the TCRdb copy retains only in-frame clones and omits some. V and J calls and clone size are copied from that table; D and trimming were computed from the DNA. The sample holds some 150,000 clones, 85% to 90% seen once. The germline gives CDR1 KGHSH, CDR2 LQKENI. The CDR3 is made up of 15 amino acids. Trimming took 1 base from V and 4 from J; bases not matched to a gene: 4. This clonotype was obtained from a woman aged 40 to 50 with acute or convalescent COVID-19. The gene calls are TRBV18 and TRBJ2-5, with 9 bases fitting TRBD2. Sequenced sample: peripheral blood. The CDR3 DNA is TGTGCCAGCTCACCACTAGCGGGAGTAGGAGAGACCCAGTACTTC. Translation gives CASSPLAGVGETQYF.